Shown below are 12 T cell receptor beta chains from a single sample sequenced in a study of blood T cell repertoires in COVID-19. This table comes from immunoSEQ multiplex PCR, and its TCRdb copy is limited to in-frame clones, with some not included. The sample contains 95,000 to 120,000 clones, 85% to 90% of which appear only once. The specimen sequenced was peripheral blood. The receptors originated from a woman in her 50s with acute or convalescent COVID-19.

A note on this clone: Other DNA sequences from this sample encode an identical CDR3 as well. CDR3 protein: CASRTGGSNQPQHF. CDR3 in DNA: TGTGCCAGCAGGACAGGGGGGAGCAATCAGCCCCAGCATTTT. The rearrangement links TRBV6-5 to TRBJ1-5; TRBD1 matches at 9 bases. The CDR3 length is 14 residues. CDR1 is MNHEY and CDR2 is SVGAGI in the germline V gene. V lost 6 bases to trimming and J lost 1 base; unmatched junction nucleotides: 1.

The chain uses TRBV15 and TRBJ2-1, with D perhaps TRBD2 (6 bases). The ends were cut back, 0 bases at V and 7 bases at J, with 7 bases in the middle. From germline, CDR1 is LNHNV and CDR2 YYDKDF (reference sequence). This CDR3 region has 13 residues. The CDR3, as DNA: TGTGCCACCAGCAGAGATCGGGGGAATGAGCAGTTCTTC. Translating it yields CATSRDRGNEQFF.

This sequence joins TRBV11-2 and TRBJ1-1; 11 bases are a match to TRBD1. Germline values: CDR1 SGHAT, CDR2 FQNNGV. After removal of 5 bases from V and 3 bases from J, the junction contained 8 bases not matched to a gene. The CDR3 contains 16 residues. The CDR3 sequence is CASSPGTGGFHTEAFF. The CDR3 region has the DNA TGTGCCAGCAGCCCCGGGACAGGGGGGTTTCACACTGAAGCTTTCTTT.

The rearrangement joins TRBV28 to TRBJ1-2, with TRBD1 identical over 10 bases. The CDR3 is 14 amino acids. Looked up from germline, CDR1 is MDHEN and CDR2 is SYDVKM. V was clipped by 5 bases and J by 5 bases; unmatched bases: 5. DNA of the CDR3: TGTGCCAGCAGTCCCCGGGACAGGGGTTATGGCTACACCTTC. This codes for CASSPRDRGYGYTF.

The chain is built from TRBV3-1 (or the pseudogene TRBV3-2) and TRBJ1-1; D gene uncertain. CDR3 size: 17 residues. V lost 0 bases and J 2 bases, leaving 16 bases between the germline ends. Looked up from germline, CDR1 is LGHDT and CDR2 is YNNKEL (reference sequence). The CDR3 nucleotides read TGTGCCAGCAGCCAAGATAGATTAGCGTTAACAAACACTGAAGCTTTCTTT. It yields the protein CASSQDRLALTNTEAFF.

The chain recombines TRBV7-9 with TRBJ1-4, with D possibly TRBD1 on 6 matching bases. CDR3 size: 16 residues. The germline V gene encodes CDR1 SEHNR and CDR2 FQNEAQ (reference sequence). V was cut by 1 base and J by 5 bases, with 14 bases left in between. CDR3 sequence reads: CASSLGGQGINEKLFF. CDR3 DNA: TGTGCCAGCAGCTTAGGCGGTCAGGGGATAAATGAAAAACTGTTTTTT.

This rearrangement joins TRBV11-2 to TRBJ2-7; no reliable D call. Germline CDR1 reads SGHAT; CDR2 reads FQNNGV. This CDR3 has 13 amino acids. V was clipped by 5 bases and J by 1 base, with 9 bases between them. Here the CDR3 reads CASSKAGSYEQYF. Written as DNA, the CDR3 is TGTGCCAGCAGCAAGGCAGGTTCCTACGAGCAGTACTTC.

A single count supports this clone. The genes are TRBV19 and TRBJ2-1; 9 nucleotides line up with TRBD2. The length of the CDR3 is 14 residues. The germline V gene has CDR1 LNHDA and CDR2 SQIVND (reference sequence). V lost 4 bases, J lost 3 bases, and 1 base stayed unmatched. The DNA for the CDR3 is TGTGCCAGTAGTAGACTAGCGGACTACAATGAGCAGTTCTTC. It is translated as CASSRLADYNEQFF.

The chain joins TRBV28 to TRBJ2-7; D possibly corresponds to TRBD2 (6 bases). In germline, CDR1 is MDHEN, CDR2 SYDVKM. The CDR3 extends over 12 amino acids. The V end was cut by 3 bases, the J end by 6 bases, with 9 bases between. CDR3 protein: CASSFGGIEQYF. As DNA, the CDR3 is TGTGCCAGCAGTTTTGGAGGGATCGAGCAGTACTTC.

This chain connects TRBV2 to TRBJ1-1; D might be TRBD1 (5 bases). The CDR3 has 16 residues. Germline-derived CDR1 and CDR2 are SNHLY and FYNNEI. V shed 0 bases and J shed 0 bases, with 11 bases lying between them. The CDR3 protein is CASSEARGSMNTEAFF. The CDR3 DNA is TGTGCCAGCAGTGAAGCGCGGGGGAGTATGAACACTGAAGCTTTCTTT.

The rearrangement links TRBV24-1 to TRBJ1-5, with D hard to call. The germline V gene has CDR1 KGHDR and CDR2 SFDVKD. Trimming cost V 4 bases and J 9 bases, with 12 bases left between them. This CDR3 has 13 amino acids. CDR3 bases: TGTGCCACCAGTGAAAAGGTCGGAGGGCCCCAGCATTTT. It encodes CATSEKVGGPQHF.

The V and J genes are TRBV6-1 and TRBJ2-7, with D tentatively TRBD1 (5 bases). There are 13 residues in the CDR3. The germline V gene has CDR1 MNHNS and CDR2 SASEGT. With 2 bases removed from V and 12 bases from J, the gap between germline ends came to 17 bases. This CDR3 is CASSEIRQTFGYF. The CDR3 bases are TGTGCCAGCAGTGAAATTAGACAGACCTTCGGGTACTTC.